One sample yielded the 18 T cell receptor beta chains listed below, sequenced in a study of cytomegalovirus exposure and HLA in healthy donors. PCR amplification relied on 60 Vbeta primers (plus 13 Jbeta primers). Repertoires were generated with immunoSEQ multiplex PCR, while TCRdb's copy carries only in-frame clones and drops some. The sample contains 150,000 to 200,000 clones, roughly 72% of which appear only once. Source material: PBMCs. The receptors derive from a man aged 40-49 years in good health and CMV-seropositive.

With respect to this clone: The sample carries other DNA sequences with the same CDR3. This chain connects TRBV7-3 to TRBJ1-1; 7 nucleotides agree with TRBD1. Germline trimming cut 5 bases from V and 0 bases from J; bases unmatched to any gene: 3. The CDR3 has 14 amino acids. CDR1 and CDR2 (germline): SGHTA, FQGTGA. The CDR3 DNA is TGTGCCAGCAGCCGGGACAGCTTGAACACTGAAGCTTTCTTT. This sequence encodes CASSRDSLNTEAFF.

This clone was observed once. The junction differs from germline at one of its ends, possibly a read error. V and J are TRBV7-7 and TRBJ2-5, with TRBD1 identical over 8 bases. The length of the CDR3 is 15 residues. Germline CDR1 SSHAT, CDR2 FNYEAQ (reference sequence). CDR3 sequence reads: CASSPLGTGDETQYF. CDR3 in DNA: TGTGCTAGCAGCCCCCTTGGGACAGGTGACGAGACCCAGTACTTC.

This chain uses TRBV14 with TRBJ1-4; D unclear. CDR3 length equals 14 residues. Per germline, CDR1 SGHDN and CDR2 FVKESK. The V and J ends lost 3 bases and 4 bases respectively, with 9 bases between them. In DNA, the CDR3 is TGTGCCAGCAGCCAGTATGGCCTTAATGAAAAACTGTTTTTT. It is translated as CASSQYGLNEKLFF. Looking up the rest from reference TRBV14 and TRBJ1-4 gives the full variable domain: EAGVTQFPSHSVIEKGQTVTLRCDPISGHDNLYWYRRVMGKEIKFLLHFVKESKQDESGMPNNRFLAERTGGTYSTLKVQPAELEDSGVYFCASSQYGLNEKLFFGSGTQLSVL.

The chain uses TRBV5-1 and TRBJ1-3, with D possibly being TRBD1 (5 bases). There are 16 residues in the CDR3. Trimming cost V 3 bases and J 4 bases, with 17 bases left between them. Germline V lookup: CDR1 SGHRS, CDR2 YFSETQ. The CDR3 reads CASSSQPRDAGNTIYF. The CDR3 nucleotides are TGCGCCAGCAGCTCCCAACCGCGGGACGCAGGAAACACCATATATTTT.

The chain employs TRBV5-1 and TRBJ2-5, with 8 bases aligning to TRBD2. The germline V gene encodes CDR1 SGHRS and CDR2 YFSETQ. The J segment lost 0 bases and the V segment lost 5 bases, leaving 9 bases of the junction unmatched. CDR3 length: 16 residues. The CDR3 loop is CASRSQSGGYQETQYF. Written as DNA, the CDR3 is TGCGCCAGCAGATCACAAAGCGGGGGATACCAAGAGACCCAGTACTTC.

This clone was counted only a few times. The CDR3 DNA reads as TGTGCCAGCAGCACCCGGGGGGTCACTGAAGCTTTCTTT. This codes for CASSTRGVTEAFF. The genes are TRBV13 and TRBJ1-1; weak D call: TRBD1 (5 bases). Between the trimmed V and J ends, which lost 5 bases and 4 bases, there was a span of 11 bases. The length of the CDR3 is 13 residues. Germline V lookup: CDR1 PRHDT, CDR2 FYEKMQ (reference sequence).

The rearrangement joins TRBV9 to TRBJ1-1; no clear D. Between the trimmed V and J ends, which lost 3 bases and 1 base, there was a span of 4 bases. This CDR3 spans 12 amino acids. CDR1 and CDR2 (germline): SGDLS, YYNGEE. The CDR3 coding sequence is TGTGCCAGCAGCGGGGCGAACACTGAAGCTTTCTTT. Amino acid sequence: CASSGANTEAFF.

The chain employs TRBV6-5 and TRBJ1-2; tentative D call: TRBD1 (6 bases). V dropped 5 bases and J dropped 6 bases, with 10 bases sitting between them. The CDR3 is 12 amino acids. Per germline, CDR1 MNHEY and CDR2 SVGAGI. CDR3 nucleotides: TGTGCCAGCAGTCCTCAGGGGAATGGCTACACCTTC. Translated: CASSPQGNGYTF.

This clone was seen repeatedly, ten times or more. The CDR3 protein is CASSPGRGAFTDTQYF. The CDR3 DNA follows: TGTGCCAGCAGCCCGGGTAGGGGCGCTTTCACAGATACGCAGTATTTT. The chain couples TRBV21-1 to TRBJ2-3; TRBD1 is the table's D call, not checked against the DNA. TRBV21-1 represents a pseudogene. This CDR3 has 16 residues.

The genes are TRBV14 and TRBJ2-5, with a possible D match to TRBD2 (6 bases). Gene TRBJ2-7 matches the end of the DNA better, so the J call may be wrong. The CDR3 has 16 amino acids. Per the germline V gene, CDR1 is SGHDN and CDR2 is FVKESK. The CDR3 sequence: CASSQGPGGGPYEQYF. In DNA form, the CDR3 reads TGTGCCAGCAGCCAGGGTCCCGGGGGAGGCCCCTACGAGCAGTACTTC.

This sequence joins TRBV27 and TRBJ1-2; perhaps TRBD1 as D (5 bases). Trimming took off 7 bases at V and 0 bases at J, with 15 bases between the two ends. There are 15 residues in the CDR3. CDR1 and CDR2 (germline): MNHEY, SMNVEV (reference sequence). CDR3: CASTAHRPPNYGYTF. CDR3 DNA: TGTGCCAGCACGGCCCACAGGCCTCCTAACTATGGCTACACCTTC.

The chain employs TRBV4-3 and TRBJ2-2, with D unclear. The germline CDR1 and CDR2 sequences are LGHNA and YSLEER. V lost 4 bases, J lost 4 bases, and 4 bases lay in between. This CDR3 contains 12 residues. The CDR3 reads CASSPTTGELFF. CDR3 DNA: TGCGCCAGCAGCCCTACCACCGGGGAGCTGTTTTTT.

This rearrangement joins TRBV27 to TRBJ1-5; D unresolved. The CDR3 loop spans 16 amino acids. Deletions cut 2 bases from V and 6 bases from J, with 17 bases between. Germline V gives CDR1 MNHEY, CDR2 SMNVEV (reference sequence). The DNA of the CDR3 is TGTGCCAGCAGTTTAAGTGGAACCGGGAGGTCTCAGCCCCAGCATTTT. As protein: CASSLSGTGRSQPQHF.

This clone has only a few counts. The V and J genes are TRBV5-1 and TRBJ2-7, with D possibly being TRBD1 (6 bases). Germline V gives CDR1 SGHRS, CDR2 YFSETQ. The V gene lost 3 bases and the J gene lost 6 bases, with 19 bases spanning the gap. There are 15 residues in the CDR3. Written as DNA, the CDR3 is TGCGCCAGCAGCTACGACATGACAGGATCGGGCGAGCAGTACTTC. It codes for CASSYDMTGSGEQYF.

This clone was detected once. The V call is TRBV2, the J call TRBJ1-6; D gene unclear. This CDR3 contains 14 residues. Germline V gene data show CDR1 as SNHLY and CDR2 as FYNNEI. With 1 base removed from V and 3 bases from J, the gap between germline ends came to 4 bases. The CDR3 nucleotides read TGTGCCAGCAGTGAAGAGAGCTATAATTCACCCCTCCACTTT. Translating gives CASSEESYNSPLHF.

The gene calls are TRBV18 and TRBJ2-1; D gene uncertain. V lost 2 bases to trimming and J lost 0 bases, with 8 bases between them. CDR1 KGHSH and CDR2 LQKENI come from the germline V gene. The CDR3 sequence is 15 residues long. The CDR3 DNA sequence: TGTGCCAGCTCACCAAGTCATAGCTCCTACAATGAGCAGTTCTTC. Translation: CASSPSHSSYNEQFF.

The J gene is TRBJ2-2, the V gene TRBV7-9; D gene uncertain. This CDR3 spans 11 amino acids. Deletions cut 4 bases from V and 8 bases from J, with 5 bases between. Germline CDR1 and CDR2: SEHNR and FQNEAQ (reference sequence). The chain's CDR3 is CASSSYGELFF. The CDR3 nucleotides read TGTGCCAGCAGCTCCTATGGGGAGCTGTTTTTT.

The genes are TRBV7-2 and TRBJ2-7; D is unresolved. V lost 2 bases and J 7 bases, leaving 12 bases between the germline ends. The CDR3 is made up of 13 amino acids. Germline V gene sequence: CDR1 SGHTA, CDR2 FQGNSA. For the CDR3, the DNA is TGTGCCAGCAGCTTATCCCCTTTCGGGGAGCAGTACTTC. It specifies CASSLSPFGEQYF.